The 12 T cell receptor beta chains given below trace back to one sample, sequenced in a study of T-cell memory formation after mild COVID-19 listed by TCRdb under 2021. Library method: 5' RACE. Data came from an Illumina NovaSeq 6000. TCRdb reran the public reads through fastp at Q25 and MiXCR, keeping productive beta chains. When rows share a CDR3 protein, they turn into one entry using the most common DNA and genes. The sample has a few hundred thousand distinct CDR3 sequences on record, approximately 24% of them singletons. 8.5% to 9% of the sample belongs to the ten largest clones. What was sequenced was PBMCs or a T cell subset sorted from them (not recorded which). The receptors come from an adult woman who had mild COVID-19 (a few samples of this study predate the infection). The sample titles of this study are shuffled in the database, so cell type and time point are left out; the donor was told from shared clones.

This clonotype has more than one count but fewer than ten. The chain employs TRBV4-3 and TRBJ1-4, with 10 nucleotides matching TRBD1. J gave up 8 bases and V 3 bases, and 6 bases lay outside the gene matches. Germline CDR1 and CDR2: LGHNA and YSLEER. The CDR3 has 15 residues. This chain's CDR3 is CASSQGDRGREKLFF. CDR3 DNA: TGCGCCAGCAGCCAGGGTGACAGGGGGCGCGAAAAACTGTTTTTT.

The chain combines TRBV5-6 with TRBJ2-1, with D perhaps TRBD2 (5 bases). V was cut by 0 bases and J by 0 bases, with 10 bases left in between. CDR1 SGHDT and CDR2 YYEEEE come from the germline V gene. CDR3 size: 16 residues. The CDR3: CASSLERGISYNEQFF. CDR3 bases: TGTGCCAGCAGCTTGGAACGGGGAATCTCCTACAATGAGCAGTTCTTC.

The genes are TRBV28 and TRBJ2-1, with TRBD2 matching 9 bases. The germline gives CDR1 MDHEN, CDR2 SYDVKM. This CDR3 is 16 amino acids long. V was pared by 4 bases and J by 5 bases, with 9 bases of the junction left unmatched. CDR3 bases: TGTGCCAGCAGTTGGGGGCTTAGCGGGGGTAACAATGAGCAGTTCTTC. This gives the protein CASSWGLSGGNNEQFF.

V gene TRBV20-1 combines with J gene TRBJ2-2; no definite D call. The germline gives CDR1 DFQATT, CDR2 SNEGSKA (reference sequence). V lost 3 bases and J 2 bases, leaving 4 bases between the germline ends. The CDR3 spans 12 residues. Here the CDR3 DNA reads TGCAGTGCTAGGCACAACACCGGGGAGCTGTTTTTT. Amino acids: CSARHNTGELFF.

This clonotype turned up a few times. V usage is TRBV9 and J usage is TRBJ1-4; D is uncertain. The CDR3 is 16 residues long. CDR1 and CDR2 from the germline V gene are SGDLS and YYNGEE. Trimming pared 0 bases from V and 0 bases from J, leaving 9 bases between. The CDR3 loop reads CASSVAPSATNEKLFF. The CDR3 region has the DNA TGTGCCAGCAGCGTAGCTCCGTCCGCAACTAATGAAAAACTGTTTTTT. The full variable domain, with the rest looked up from reference TRBV9 and TRBJ1-4, is DSGVTQTPKHLITATGQRVTLRCSPRSGDLSVYWYQQSLDQGLQFLIQYYNGEERAKGNILERFSAQQFPDLHSELNLSSLELGDSALYFCASSVAPSATNEKLFFGSGTQLSVL.

V usage is TRBV20-1 and J usage is TRBJ1-2; weak D call: TRBD1 (6 bases). This CDR3 comprises 14 residues. Germline lookup yields CDR1 DFQATT and CDR2 SNEGSKA (reference sequence). V lost 6 bases to trimming and J lost 2 bases, with 16 bases between them. This chain's CDR3 is CSASNRGSNYGYTF. The CDR3 DNA is TGCAGTGCCTCTAATAGGGGGTCAAACTATGGCTACACCTTC.

This clonotype showed up just a few times. V is TRBV21-1 and J is TRBJ2-7. TRBV21-1 is recorded as a pseudogene. This CDR3 has 13 residues. The CDR3 bases are TGTGCCAGCAGCAACGGGACCTCCTACGAGCAGTACTTC. Translated, it gives CASSNGTSYEQYF.

The gene calls are TRBV24-1 and TRBJ2-1; D remains ambiguous. V was shortened by 5 bases and J by 6 bases, with 7 bases between the two germline ends. The germline V gene has CDR1 KGHDR and CDR2 SFDVKD. The CDR3 consists of 12 residues. Here the CDR3 reads CATSGRVNEQFF. In DNA form, the CDR3 reads TGTGCCACCAGTGGTAGGGTCAATGAGCAGTTCTTC.

V gene TRBV4-2 combines with J gene TRBJ1-2; 9 nucleotides agree with TRBD1. CDR3 length equals 15 residues. J gave up 3 bases and V 1 base, and 3 bases lay outside the gene matches. Germline V gene data show CDR1 as LGHNA and CDR2 as YNFKEQ. In DNA form, the CDR3 reads TGTGCCAGCAGCCAAGGACAGGGGGTTGACTATGGCTACACCTTC. It encodes CASSQGQGVDYGYTF.

The chain has TRBV5-1 and TRBJ1-1; D remains unclear. V was shortened by 1 base and J by 4 bases, with 8 bases between the two germline ends. The CDR3 contains 13 residues. Germline lookup yields CDR1 SGHRS and CDR2 YFSETQ. The CDR3 DNA reads as TGCGCCAGCAGCTTGCAACCCTCCACTGAAGCTTTCTTT. Protein sequence: CASSLQPSTEAFF.

This clonotype has only a few counts. This chain uses TRBV3-1 with TRBJ2-2; 9 bases agree with TRBD2. The length of the CDR3 is 16 residues. Germline V CDR1 and CDR2: LGHDT, YNNKEL (reference sequence). V lost 4 bases and J lost 10; bases outside the gene matches: 13. The CDR3: CASSPRTSAGGEELFF. The DNA of the CDR3 is TGTGCCAGCAGCCCCCGGACTAGCGCCGGAGGGGAGGAGCTGTTTTTT.

The sample holds a few counts of this clonotype. Relative to the germline gene, one junction end is altered; a read error may explain this. The J gene is TRBJ2-3, the V gene TRBV20-1; tentatively, D is TRBD2 (6 bases). This CDR3 has 12 amino acids. CDR1 is DFQATT, CDR2 SNEGSKA, per germline (reference sequence). The CDR3: CSARSYRGGEDF. The CDR3 coding sequence is TGCAGTGCTAGATCGTATAGGGGTGGGGAGGATTTT.